This TCR beta chain was recovered during a study of blood T cell repertoires in COVID-19 (dated by TCRdb to between 2020 and 2021). Turning to the overall study: Collaborator samples came from the United States, Italy and Spain and covered acute and convalescent phases of COVID-19. Samples came from the ongoing ImmuneRACE study (first 160 participants) plus 1,254 subjects from 6 global collaborators. The prospective study material was composed of cDNA or gDNA derived from T cells, B-cell-depleted T cells, or PBMCs. A de-identified subject ID, COVID-19 status, age in years and sex were almost always included in the sample metadata. The repertoires were released in a freely available public database intended as a resource for research on the immune response to SARS-CoV-2. Where HLA class I and class II types were available, the types were taken from metadata supplied by the sample provider, not from assay-based typing. Subjects who had been exposed to COVID-19, were actively infected with it, or had recovered from it provided the deeply sampled blood TCRbeta repertoires that made up the dataset.

This clone appeared a single time. No antigen is known for it. There are no base qualities to consult, and no much larger clone falls within one base. Counted from cysteine to phenylalanine, this CDR3 has 16 amino acids. Only CDR3 DNA is held: 48 bases, read in frame from base 1. V and J are trimmed by 0 bases and 1 base, and the gene matches miss 3 bases of the junction. From a lookup of the germline V gene, CDR1 and CDR2 are SGHRS and YFSETQ. The immunoSEQ Assay, a bias-controlled multiplex PCR, was used to amplify TCRbeta CDR3 regions from genomic DNA. As for the authors' bioinformatics: The number of nucleated cells in each sample was estimated by amplification of reference gene primers within the assay. Sequence reads were collapsed and filtered to measure the absolute abundance of every unique TCRbeta CDR3 rearrangement. For each sample, productive Simpson clonality was calculated by taking the square root of Simpson's diversity index across productive rearrangements. Entries here come from immuneACCESS through TCRdb and include only in-frame sequences with V and J called. Some clones fail to appear in such tables; in the studies checked, an unresolved V gene covers under half of the shortfall, and the cause of the remainder is unknown. V and J calls and clone size are as listed in that table; D and trimming were resolved from the DNA. Here the sample has about 160,000 clones; about 90% occur a single time. The ten largest clones represent more than 4.5% of the sample.

What the authors observed across the whole study: The quantity of clinical and demographic metadata differed by source and by participant and was supplied without curation.

One collaborating source in Seattle enrolled patients during active infection and followed them longitudinally through the course of disease. Collaborating institutions collected whole blood in K2EDTA tubes following their own protocols. For TCRbeta analysis, collaborators shipped samples in one of three forms: frozen whole blood, isolated PBMCs, or DNA extracted from either of those sample types. The TCR was taken from a man younger than 40 with COVID-19, enrolled during active disease. Sequenced material: peripheral blood. The chain was built from TRBV5-1 and TRBJ2-2; TRBD2 aligns with 7 central bases. Here is the DNA: TGCGCCAGCAGCTTGGATCCTAGCGGGAACACCGGGGAGCTGTTTTTT. This translates into CASSLDPSGNTGELFF.